The 22 T cell receptor beta chains in this list originate from one sample, sequenced in a study of Graves' ophthalmopathy and Graves' hyperthyroidism. Amplified TCR beta CDR3 regions were obtained using RNA transcripts as template. Investigators did first-round RT-PCR with HTBI primers, then second-round multiplex PCR. TCRdb reanalysed the multiplex PCR reads using MiXCR and keeps one entry per CDR3 protein. The profile shows roughly 600,000 distinct CDR3 sequences, approximately 37% of them singletons. Material: peripheral blood or thyroid tissue (not recorded which). These receptors were collected from an adult man with Graves' hyperthyroidism.

This clonotype was detected many times. The chain has TRBV27 and TRBJ2-5, with TRBD1 matching over 8 bases. The germline V gene encodes CDR1 MNHEY and CDR2 SMNVEV (reference sequence). V shed 8 bases and J 6 bases; nucleotides not matched to a gene: 8. The CDR3 is 13 amino acids. Here the CDR3 DNA reads TGTGCCAGCTTCGGACAGGGTGGAAAGACCCAGTACTTC. Its protein product is CASFGQGGKTQYF.

The CDR3 region is CASGRQGLEGYEQYF. In nucleotides, the CDR3 is TGTGCCAGCGGTAGACAGGGTTTGGAGGGATACGAGCAGTACTTC. The chain uses TRBV6-1 and TRBJ2-7; D perhaps matches TRBD1 (7 bases). The germline gives CDR1 MNHNS, CDR2 SASEGT. This CDR3 is 15 amino acids long. V gave up 8 bases and J gave up 4 bases, with 21 bases separating them.

The V call is TRBV7-8, the J call TRBJ2-5, with D possibly TRBD1 on 6 matching bases. This CDR3 spans 15 amino acids. Germline values: CDR1 SGHVS, CDR2 FQNEAQ. The V end was cut by 1 base, the J end by 4 bases, with 13 bases between. As DNA, the CDR3 is TGTGCCAGCAGCTTAGAAGGGGCGACAGGAGAGACCCAGTACTTC. Its translation is CASSLEGATGETQYF.

This clonotype appeared many times. CDR3 coding DNA: TGTGCCAGCAGCCCGGGAGGACGTAATTCACCCCTCCACTTT. Its protein product is CASSPGGRNSPLHF. This chain connects TRBV13 to TRBJ1-6; D is uncertain. The germline V gene encodes CDR1 PRHDT and CDR2 FYEKMQ (reference sequence). The CDR3 spans 14 residues. Trimming shortened V by 5 bases and J by 6 bases, and 11 bases separated the two germline ends.

This clonotype came up many times. This CDR3 is CASSPPGQLNTEAFF. The CDR3, as DNA: TGTGCCAGCAGTCCACCGGGACAGTTGAACACTGAAGCTTTCTTT. This chain joins TRBV28 and TRBJ1-1; TRBD1 matches 7 bases. This CDR3 has 15 residues. Germline lookup yields CDR1 MDHEN and CDR2 SYDVKM. The V gene end was trimmed by 5 bases and the J gene end by 0 bases; junction bases not matched to a gene: 6.

The chain uses TRBV7-9 and TRBJ2-7; no clear D gene. The CDR3 consists of 13 residues. Germline CDR1 and CDR2: SEHNR and FQNEAQ (reference sequence). The V and J ends lost 1 base and 5 bases respectively, with 9 bases between them. The CDR3: CASSLVGSDEQYF. The CDR3, as DNA: TGTGCCAGCAGCTTAGTGGGCAGCGACGAGCAGTACTTC.

This clonotype was found many times. This chain connects TRBV5-1 to TRBJ2-7; 8 bases map to TRBD1. Germline V gene lookup returns CDR1 SGHRS and CDR2 YFSETQ. V shed 3 bases, J shed 2 bases, and the junction held 1 base outside the gene matches. The CDR3 loop spans 13 amino acids. CDR3 residues: CASSSDRAYEQYF. The CDR3 DNA follows: TGCGCCAGCAGCTCGGACAGGGCCTACGAGCAGTACTTC.

Comment on this clonotype: A single base separates this from a much larger clone, so it may be a read error. J is TRBJ1-2 and V is TRBV7-9; 8 nucleotides line up with TRBD1. Germline V gene data show CDR1 as SEHNR and CDR2 as FQNEAQ (reference sequence). This CDR3 spans 16 amino acids. V gave up 5 bases and J gave up 3 bases; unmatched junction bases: 11. The CDR3: CASSPPKGQDDYGYTF. CDR3 coding DNA: TGTGCCAGCAGCCCCCCAAAGGGACAGGACGACTATGGCTACACCTTC.

This clonotype was counted ten times or more. J is TRBJ1-6 and V is TRBV9; the match to TRBD1 covers 8 bases. This CDR3 has 15 amino acids. J was trimmed by 10 bases and V by 3 bases; bases with no gene match: 9. CDR1 is SGDLS and CDR2 is YYNGEE in the germline V gene. DNA of the CDR3: TGTGCCAGCAGCGCACAGGGGGTGGCTGGGTCACCCCTCCACTTT. Its protein product is CASSAQGVAGSPLHF.

The chain links TRBV5-1 to TRBJ2-5; 14 bases map to TRBD2. Trimming removed 1 base from V and 5 bases from J; junction bases left unmatched: 10. The CDR3 has 18 amino acids. CDR1 is SGHRS, CDR2 YFSETQ, per germline. CDR3 in DNA: TGCGCCAGCAGCTTGTGGGGGACTAGCGGGAGCGGGGTGGAGACCCAGTACTTC. It codes for CASSLWGTSGSGVETQYF.

Note on this clonotype: This sequence may be a read error, since a much larger clone differs from it by one base. The chain combines TRBV9 with TRBJ1-3, with D uncertain. The CDR3 extends over 14 amino acids. Germline CDR1 and CDR2: SGDLS and YYNGEE. As DNA, the CDR3 is TGTGCCGGCAGCATGGACTCCTCTGGAAACACCATATATTTT. Translating gives CAGSMDSSGNTIYF.

This clonotype has at least ten counts. A junction end diverges from the germline sequence, so it may reflect a read error. The gene calls are TRBV10-3 and TRBJ1-2; TRBD1 is a possible D gene (6 bases). The CDR3 runs 14 residues. Germline-derived CDR1 and CDR2 are ENHRY and SYGVKD. CDR3 nucleotides: TGTGCCAGCAGTGTCCGGACAGACCCCTATGGCTACACCTTC. Encoded protein: CASSVRTDPYGYTF.

This clonotype has a count of ten or more. The gene calls are TRBV10-3 and TRBJ2-6, with a tentative D call TRBD1 (6 bases). CDR3 length: 18 amino acids. The germline V gene has CDR1 ENHRY and CDR2 SYGVKD. Deletions cut 4 bases from V and 0 bases from J, with 16 bases between. The DNA for the CDR3 is TGTGCCATCAGTGCCCAGGACAGCCATTTCTCTGGGGCCAACGTCCTGACTTTC. Translated, it gives CAISAQDSHFSGANVLTF.

This clonotype was picked up many times. The gene calls are TRBV29-1 and TRBJ2-5; D not certain. Trimming cost V 1 base and J 2 bases, with 17 bases left between them. There are 16 residues in the CDR3. The germline V gene encodes CDR1 SQVTM and CDR2 ANQGSEA. The CDR3 DNA sequence: TGCAGCGTTGAAGGACCGATAGACGATGAACAAGAGACCCAGTACTTC. Amino acid sequence: CSVEGPIDDEQETQYF.

This clonotype was seen ten or more times. The rearrangement joins TRBV12-3 or TRBV12-4 to TRBJ2-7, with 10 bases that match TRBD1. The trim removed 3 bases at V and 4 bases at J, leaving 9 bases unmatched. CDR3 length equals 16 residues. For the CDR3, the DNA is TGTGCCAGCAGTTTTACCCGGGACAGGGGAAATTACGAGCAGTACTTC. It codes for CASSFTRDRGNYEQYF.

This clonotype was seen more than once but under ten times. This chain links TRBV7-2 with TRBJ2-4; maybe TRBD2 (5 bases). V dropped 3 bases and J dropped 5 bases, with 11 bases sitting between them. Germline V gene data show CDR1 as SGHTA and CDR2 as FQGNSA. The CDR3 covers 14 residues. This CDR3 reads CASSFRGLENIQYF. As DNA, the CDR3 is TGTGCCAGCAGCTTTCGGGGTTTGGAAAACATTCAGTACTTC.

With regard to this clonotype: Just one base apart from a much larger clone, this may be a read error. The J gene is TRBJ2-7, the V gene TRBV5-1; possibly TRBD1 or TRBD2 for D (5 bases each). CDR3 length: 15 amino acids. Germline-derived CDR1 and CDR2 are SGHRS and YFSETQ. CDR3 residues: CASSLDAQGLGEQCF. The CDR3 DNA follows: TGCGCCAGCAGCTTGGATGCGCAGGGTTTAGGGGAGCAGTGCTTC.

In the case of this clonotype: The junction shows a germline mismatch at one end, possibly a read error. The rearrangement uses TRBV3-1 and TRBJ2-7; D is uncertain. The CDR3 consists of 12 residues. From germline, CDR1 is LGHDT and CDR2 YNNKEL (reference sequence). In DNA form, the CDR3 reads TGTGCCAGCGGCCAAGATTGGGACGAGCAGTACTTC. Protein: CASGQDWDEQYF.

The chain is built from TRBV7-2 and TRBJ2-3; unclear D gene. The germline V and J ends were trimmed by 0 bases and 6 bases, with 7 bases remaining between them. Germline V lookup: CDR1 SGHTA, CDR2 FQGNSA. CDR3 length: 13 amino acids. The CDR3 loop is CASSLARYDTQYF. For the CDR3, the DNA is TGTGCCAGCAGCTTAGCCCGGTACGATACGCAGTATTTT.

This chain joins TRBV12-3 or TRBV12-4 and TRBJ2-5; 10 nucleotides agree with TRBD1. CDR3 size: 16 residues. V was pared by 3 bases and J by 4 bases, with 8 bases of the junction left unmatched. CDR3 protein: CASSFMGQGLAETQYF. The CDR3 DNA is TGTGCCAGCAGTTTTATGGGACAGGGGCTAGCAGAGACCCAGTACTTC.

This clonotype appeared many times. The chain combines TRBV7-3 with TRBJ2-3, with 8 bases lining up with TRBD2. This CDR3 spans 15 amino acids. CDR1 and CDR2 (germline): SGHTA, FQGTGA. V gave up 2 bases and J gave up 2 bases; unmatched junction bases: 3. CDR3 DNA: TGTGCCAGCAGCTTACAAGCGGGGGACACAGATACGCAGTATTTT. It yields the protein CASSLQAGDTDTQYF. The whole variable domain, remainder taken from reference TRBV7-3 and TRBJ2-3, is GAGVSQTPSNKVTEKGKYVELRCDPISGHTALYWYRQSLGQGPEFLIYFQGTGAADDSGLPNDRFFAVRPEGSVSTLKIQRTERGDSAVYLCASSLQAGDTDTQYFGPGTRLTVL.

This clonotype was seen a single time. V and J are TRBV7-9 and TRBJ1-2; 8 nucleotides match TRBD1. The CDR3 is made up of 15 amino acids. V shed 1 base, J shed 7 bases, and the junction held 8 bases outside the gene matches. CDR1 is SEHNR, CDR2 FQNEAQ, per germline (reference sequence). The CDR3 here is CASSLGRDRRVGYTF. The CDR3 bases are TGTGCCAGCAGCTTAGGGAGGGACAGGAGAGTTGGCTACACCTTC.